The clone carrying this T cell receptor beta chain was recorded a few times. Its antigen is as yet unknown. This sample was taken from a study of cytomegalovirus exposure and HLA in healthy donors. Study findings and constraints: While the bulk of TCR sequences proved rare, some public TCRs turned up in many donors. Looking again later, the authors saw that most CMV-associated TCR beta chains seemed HLA-restricted. It was only CMV serostatus that was available as immune exposure information.

PCR involved 60 Vbeta and 13 Jbeta primers. Libraries were prepared by immunoSEQ multiplex PCR; TCRdb keeps only in-frame clonotypes and omits some of them. Of 110,000 to 150,000 clones in the sample, 75% were seen once. V was pared by 0 bases and J by 6 bases, with 8 bases between. CDR1 is MGHRA, CDR2 YSYEKL, per germline. This CDR3 has 13 residues. This chain joins TRBV4-1 and TRBJ2-5; no firm D call. The sequence was collected from a man aged 25 to 40 in good health and CMV-seronegative. The sequenced sample consisted of PBMCs. The CDR3 reads CASSQELRQTQYF. Written as DNA, the CDR3 is TGCGCCAGCAGCCAAGAACTGAGGCAGACCCAGTACTTC.